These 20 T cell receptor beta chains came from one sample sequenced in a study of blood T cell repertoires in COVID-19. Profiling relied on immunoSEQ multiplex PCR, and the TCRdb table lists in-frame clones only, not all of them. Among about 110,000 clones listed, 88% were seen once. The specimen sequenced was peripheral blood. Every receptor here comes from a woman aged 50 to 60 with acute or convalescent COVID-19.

CDR3 residues: CASSQSSGRNQPQHF. CDR3 DNA sequence: TGCGCCAGCAGTCAATCGTCAGGTCGAAATCAGCCCCAGCATTTT. The rearrangement links TRBV23-1 to TRBJ1-5, with no clear D. TRBV23-1 qualifies as an ORF whose function is uncertain. V lost 0 bases to trimming and J lost 4 bases, with 10 bases between them. This CDR3 is built from 15 residues.

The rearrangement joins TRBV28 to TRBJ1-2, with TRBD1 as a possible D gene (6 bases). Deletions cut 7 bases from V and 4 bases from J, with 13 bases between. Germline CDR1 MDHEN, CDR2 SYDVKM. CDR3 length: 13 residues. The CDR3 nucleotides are TGTGCCAGCAACCGACAGGATACCTATGGCTACACCTTC. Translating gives CASNRQDTYGYTF.

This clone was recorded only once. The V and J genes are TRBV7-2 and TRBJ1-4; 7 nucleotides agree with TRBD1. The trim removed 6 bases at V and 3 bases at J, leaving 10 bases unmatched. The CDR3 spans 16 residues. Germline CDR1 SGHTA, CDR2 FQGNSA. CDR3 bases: TGTGCCAGCAGTCTCAACCGACAGGGACCTAATGAAAAACTGTTTTTT. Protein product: CASSLNRQGPNEKLFF.

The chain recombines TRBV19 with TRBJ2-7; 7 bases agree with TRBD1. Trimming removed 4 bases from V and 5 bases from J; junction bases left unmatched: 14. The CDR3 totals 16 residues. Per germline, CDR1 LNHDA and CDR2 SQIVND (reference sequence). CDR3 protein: CASSTSPTGRQNEQYF. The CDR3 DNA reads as TGTGCCAGTAGTACTTCTCCGACAGGGCGCCAGAACGAGCAGTACTTC.

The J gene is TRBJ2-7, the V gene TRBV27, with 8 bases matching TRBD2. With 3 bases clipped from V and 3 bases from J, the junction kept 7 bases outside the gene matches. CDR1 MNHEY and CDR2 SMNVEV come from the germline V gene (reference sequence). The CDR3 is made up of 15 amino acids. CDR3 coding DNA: TGTGCCAGCAGTTTTATCGGGCGGGAGGACTACGAGCAGTACTTC. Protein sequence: CASSFIGREDYEQYF.

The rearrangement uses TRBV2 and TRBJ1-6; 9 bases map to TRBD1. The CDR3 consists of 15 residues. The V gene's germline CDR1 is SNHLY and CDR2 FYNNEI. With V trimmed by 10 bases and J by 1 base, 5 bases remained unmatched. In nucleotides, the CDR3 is TGTGCCACTACAGGGGGCCAATCCTATAATTCACCCCTCCACTTT. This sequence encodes CATTGGQSYNSPLHF.

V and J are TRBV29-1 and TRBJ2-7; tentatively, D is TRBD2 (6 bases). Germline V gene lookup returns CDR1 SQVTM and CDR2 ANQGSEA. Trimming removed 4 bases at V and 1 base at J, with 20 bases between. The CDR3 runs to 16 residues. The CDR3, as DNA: TGCAGCGTTGTAGGCGGCAGTCGGGGGTCATCCTACGAGCAGTACTTC. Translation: CSVVGGSRGSSYEQYF.

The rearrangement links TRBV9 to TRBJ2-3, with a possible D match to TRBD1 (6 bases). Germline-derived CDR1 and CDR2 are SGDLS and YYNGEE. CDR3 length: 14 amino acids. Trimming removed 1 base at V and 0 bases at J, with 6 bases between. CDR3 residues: CASSVQGSTDTQYF. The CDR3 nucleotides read TGTGCCAGCAGCGTACAGGGGAGCACAGATACGCAGTATTTT.

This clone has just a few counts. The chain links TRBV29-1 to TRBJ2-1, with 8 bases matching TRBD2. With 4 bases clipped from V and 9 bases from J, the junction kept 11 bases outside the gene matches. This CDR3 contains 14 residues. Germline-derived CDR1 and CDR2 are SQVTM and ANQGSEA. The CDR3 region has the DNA TGCAGCGTTGGGGTAGCGGGAAGGTCGGGTGAGCAGTTCTTC. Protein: CSVGVAGRSGEQFF.

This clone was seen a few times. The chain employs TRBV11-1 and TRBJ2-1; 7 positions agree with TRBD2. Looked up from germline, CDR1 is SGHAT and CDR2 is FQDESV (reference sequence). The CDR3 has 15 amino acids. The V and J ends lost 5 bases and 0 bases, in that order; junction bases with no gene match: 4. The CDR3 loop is CASSRGGSSYNEQFF. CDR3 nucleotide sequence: TGTGCCAGCAGCCGCGGGGGAAGCTCCTACAATGAGCAGTTCTTC.

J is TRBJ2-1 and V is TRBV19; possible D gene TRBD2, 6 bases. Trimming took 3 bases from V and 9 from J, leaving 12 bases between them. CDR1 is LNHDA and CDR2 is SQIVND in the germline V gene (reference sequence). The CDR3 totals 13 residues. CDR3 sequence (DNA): TGTGCCAGTAGTATGCGGGACTGGATTGAGCAGTTCTTC. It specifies CASSMRDWIEQFF. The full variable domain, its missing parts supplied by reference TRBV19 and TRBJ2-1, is DGGITQSPKYLFRKEGQNVTLSCEQNLNHDAMYWYRQDPGQGLRLIYYSQIVNDFQKGDIAEGYSVSREKKESFPLTVTSAQKNPTAFYLCASSMRDWIEQFFGPGTRLTVL.

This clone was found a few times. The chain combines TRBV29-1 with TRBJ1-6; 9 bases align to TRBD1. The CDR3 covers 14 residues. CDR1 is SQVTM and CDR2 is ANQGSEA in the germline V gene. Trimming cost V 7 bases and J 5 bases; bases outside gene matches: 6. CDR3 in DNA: TGCAGCGCCTGGACAGGGGCTGATAATTCACCCCTCCACTTT. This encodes CSAWTGADNSPLHF.

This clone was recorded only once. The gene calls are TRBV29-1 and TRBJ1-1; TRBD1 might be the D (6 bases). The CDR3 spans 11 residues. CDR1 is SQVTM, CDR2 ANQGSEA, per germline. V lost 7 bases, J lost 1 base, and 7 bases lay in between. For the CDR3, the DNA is TGCAGCGGGGGACAGAACACTGAAGCTTTCTTT. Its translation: CSGGQNTEAFF.

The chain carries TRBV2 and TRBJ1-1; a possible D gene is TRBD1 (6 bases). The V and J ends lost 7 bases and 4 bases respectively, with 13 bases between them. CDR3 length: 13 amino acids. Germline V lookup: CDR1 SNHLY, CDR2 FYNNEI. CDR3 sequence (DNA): TGTGCCAGCAACAGGGATAGGGTCACTGAAGCTTTCTTT. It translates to CASNRDRVTEAFF.

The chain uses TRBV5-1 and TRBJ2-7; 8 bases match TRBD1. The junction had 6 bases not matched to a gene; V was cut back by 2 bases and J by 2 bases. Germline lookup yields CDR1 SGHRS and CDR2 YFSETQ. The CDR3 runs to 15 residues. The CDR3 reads CASSLITTGAYEQYF. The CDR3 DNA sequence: TGCGCCAGCAGCTTAATCACGACAGGGGCCTACGAGCAGTACTTC. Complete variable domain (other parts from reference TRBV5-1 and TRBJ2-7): KAGVTQTPRYLIKTRGQQVTLSCSPISGHRSVSWYQQTPGQGLQFLFEYFSETQRNKGNFPGRFSGRQFSNSRSEMNVSTLELGDSALYLCASSLITTGAYEQYFGPGTRLTVT.

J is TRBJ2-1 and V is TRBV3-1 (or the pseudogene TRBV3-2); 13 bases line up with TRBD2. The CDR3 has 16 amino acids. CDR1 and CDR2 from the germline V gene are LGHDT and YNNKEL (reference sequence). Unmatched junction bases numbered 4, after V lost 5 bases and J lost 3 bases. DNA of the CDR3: TGTGCCAGCAGCGGGACTAGCGGGGACTACTACAATGAGCAGTTCTTC. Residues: CASSGTSGDYYNEQFF.

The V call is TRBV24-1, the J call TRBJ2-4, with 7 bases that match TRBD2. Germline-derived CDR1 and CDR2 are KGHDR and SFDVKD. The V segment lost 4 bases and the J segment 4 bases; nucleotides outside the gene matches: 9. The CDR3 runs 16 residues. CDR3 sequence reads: CATSEVGEGGKNIQYF. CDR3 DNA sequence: TGTGCCACCAGTGAAGTGGGAGAGGGAGGGAAAAACATTCAGTACTTC.

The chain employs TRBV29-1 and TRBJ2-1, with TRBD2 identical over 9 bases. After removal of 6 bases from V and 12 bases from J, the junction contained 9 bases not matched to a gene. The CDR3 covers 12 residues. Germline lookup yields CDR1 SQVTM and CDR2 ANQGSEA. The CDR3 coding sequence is TGCAGCGTCACTATAGCGGGAGAGGTGCAGTTCTTC. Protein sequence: CSVTIAGEVQFF.

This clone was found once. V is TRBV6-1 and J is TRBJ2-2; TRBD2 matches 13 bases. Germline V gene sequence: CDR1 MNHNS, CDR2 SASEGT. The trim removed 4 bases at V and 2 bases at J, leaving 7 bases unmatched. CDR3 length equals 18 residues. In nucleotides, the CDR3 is TGTGCCAGCAGTGGAATCGGGACTAGCGGGACAAACACCGGGGAGCTGTTTTTT. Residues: CASSGIGTSGTNTGELFF.

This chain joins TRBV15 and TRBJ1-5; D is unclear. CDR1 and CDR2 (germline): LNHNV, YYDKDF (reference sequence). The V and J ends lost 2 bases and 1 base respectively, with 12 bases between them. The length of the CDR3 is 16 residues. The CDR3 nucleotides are TGTGCCACCAGCAGACCCCGGGATCGAAGCAATCAGCCCCAGCATTTT. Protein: CATSRPRDRSNQPQHF.